The 9 T cell receptor beta chains below come from one sample, sequenced in a study of post-analysis software for immune sequencing data. cDNA libraries of TCR beta carried unique molecular identifiers. TCRdb independently ran MiXCR on the PCR reads; one entry per CDR3 protein. The data hold hundreds of thousands of distinct CDR3 sequences, with about 27% observed a single time. Which antigens these TCRs recognize remains unknown. Study conclusions and caveats: Relative to controls, patients had several TRBV segments at higher frequency, with TRBV5-6, TRBV5-1 and TRBV20-1 among these.

Sequencing input: blood. Source of these receptors: a girl aged 5-17 years with multiple sclerosis.

This clonotype was counted between two and nine times. CDR3 in amino acids: CASSEGQTNEKLFF. The CDR3 nucleotides are TGTGCCAGCAGCGAGGGACAGACTAATGAAAAACTGTTTTTT. This rearrangement joins TRBV5-4 to TRBJ1-4, with 7 bases identical to TRBD1. After removal of 4 bases from V and 2 bases from J, the junction contained 2 bases not matched to a gene. The germline CDR1 and CDR2 sequences are SGHNT and YYREEE (reference sequence). The CDR3 runs 14 residues.

This clonotype turned up a few times. The chain is built from TRBV7-8 and TRBJ2-3; D is possibly TRBD1 or TRBD2 (6 bases each). The V gene's germline CDR1 is SGHVS and CDR2 FQNEAQ. The CDR3 runs 16 residues. V lost 6 bases and J lost 2, with 18 bases in between. This chain's CDR3 is CASRALGGGTTDTQYF. The DNA for the CDR3 is TGTGCCAGCAGAGCTCTAGGAGGGGGAACCACAGATACGCAGTATTTT.

This clonotype was detected a few times. V and J are TRBV29-1 and TRBJ1-1; D remains unclear. This CDR3 region has 14 residues. The V gene lost 0 bases and the J gene lost 8 bases, with 16 bases spanning the gap. Germline V gives CDR1 SQVTM, CDR2 ANQGSEA. CDR3 nucleotide sequence: TGCAGCGTTGAAGATAAGTTAGAGAGGAAAGAAGCTTTCTTT. It yields the protein CSVEDKLERKEAFF.

This chain joins TRBV5-1 and TRBJ2-7, with 16 bases that match TRBD2. The CDR3 has 17 amino acids. J lost 3 bases, V lost 4 bases, and 7 bases had no gene match. Germline CDR1 SGHRS, CDR2 YFSETQ. The CDR3 reads CASSRKGLAGGLYEQYF. DNA for the CDR3: TGCGCCAGCAGCCGAAAGGGACTAGCGGGAGGGCTCTACGAGCAGTACTTC.

The rearrangement uses TRBV5-1 and TRBJ2-1; 7 bases are a match to TRBD2. CDR3 length: 16 residues. CDR1 and CDR2 (germline): SGHRS, YFSETQ. The V segment lost 3 bases and the J segment 0 bases; nucleotides outside the gene matches: 6. The CDR3 reads CASSSGAGSSYNEQFF. CDR3 nucleotide sequence: TGCGCCAGCAGCTCCGGAGCGGGGAGCTCCTACAATGAGCAGTTCTTC.

This clonotype was counted ten times or more. The chain is built from TRBV10-3 and TRBJ1-2; maybe TRBD1 (5 bases). Trimming took 1 base from V and 4 from J, leaving 10 bases between them. The CDR3 totals 14 residues. Germline V gene lookup returns CDR1 ENHRY and CDR2 SYGVKD. The CDR3 region is CAISEYRDGYGYTF. In nucleotides, the CDR3 is TGTGCCATCAGTGAGTACCGGGACGGCTATGGCTACACCTTC.

The chain carries TRBV20-1 and TRBJ1-4; tentative D call: TRBD1 (6 bases). V lost 3 bases, J lost 10 bases, and 18 bases lay in between. Germline CDR1 DFQATT, CDR2 SNEGSKA (reference sequence). This CDR3 comprises 14 residues. The CDR3 protein is CSARGDRFLGKLFF. CDR3 DNA sequence: TGCAGTGCTAGGGGCGACAGGTTTCTCGGAAAACTGTTTTTT.

Concerning this clonotype: This is likely a read error, given that the CDR3 carries no conserved phenylalanine or tryptophan at its end. DNA of the CDR3: TGCGCCAGCATCTCAAAGCCGGGGGGCAAATATAATGAGCAGTTCCTC. Translated: CASISKPGGKYNEQFL. The J gene is TRBJ2-1, the V gene TRBV5-1, with D tentatively TRBD2 (7 bases). The V end lost 6 bases, the J end lost 7 bases, and 23 bases lay between the germline ends. Germline CDR1 is SGHRS and CDR2 is YFSETQ. The CDR3 has 16 residues.

The rearrangement links TRBV20-1 to TRBJ1-6; 7 bases fit TRBD1. Germline V gene lookup returns CDR1 DFQATT and CDR2 SNEGSKA (reference sequence). V was pared by 5 bases and J by 6 bases, with 10 bases of the junction left unmatched. The CDR3 spans 15 residues. The CDR3: CSAASPGTVNSPLHF. In nucleotides, the CDR3 is TGCAGTGCTGCCTCTCCCGGGACAGTTAATTCACCCCTCCACTTT.